The entry below gives a single T cell receptor (beta chain) sequence along with its context. The antigen is undetermined. The sample originates from a study of T-cell memory formation after mild COVID-19. Study-level findings and limits: Contracting CD4+ clones lay largely in CM and EM, with CD8+ ones residing in EMRA. Contracting clones from day 15 to 85 had balanced CD4/CD8; later expanders favoured CD4+.

Losses at the gene ends were 7 bases for V and 7 bases for J; bases not matched to a gene: 7. The CDR3 extends over 12 amino acids. Germline V gene data show CDR1 as GTSNPN and CDR2 as SVGIG (reference sequence). TCRdb re-called the 5' RACE reads through MiXCR, storing one row per CDR3 protein. Of hundreds of thousands of distinct CDR3 sequences in the sample, around 28% were seen once. The chain is built from TRBV30 and TRBJ2-4; 7 nucleotides match TRBD1. The sequenced sample consisted of PBMCs or a T cell subset sorted from them (not recorded which). The source of this sequence is an adult woman who had mild COVID-19 (a few samples of this study predate the infection). Cell type and time point are not known. This chain's CDR3 is CASTPTGNIQYF. The CDR3 region has the DNA TGTGCCTCCACCCCGACAGGGAACATTCAGTACTTC.